This TCR beta chain was captured in a study of shared clonotypes between healthy human individuals. Germline V CDR1 and CDR2: ENHRY, SYGVKD. The J segment lost 5 bases and the V segment lost 5 bases, leaving 1 base of the junction unmatched. The CDR3 spans 14 residues. Profiling relied on immunoSEQ multiplex PCR, and the TCRdb table lists in-frame clones only, not all of them. This table has 2 million to 2.5 million clones, about 94% appearing once. As concerns this clone: The same CDR3 can be traced to other DNA sequences in this sample.

The sample comprised naive CD4+ T cells sorted from blood. Regarding subset: CD45RA+ positively selected. The chain has TRBV10-3 and TRBJ1-6; 9 bases are shared with TRBD1. This clonotype was obtained from a young man in good health. For the CDR3, the DNA is TGTGCCATCAGTCGGACAGGGGATAATTCACCCCTCCACTTT. Protein product: CAISRTGDNSPLHF.